This TCR beta chain was retrieved from a study of T-cell reconstitution after alpha-beta-depleted transplantation in children. Trimming at V came to 4 bases and at J to 5 bases, leaving 16 bases not matched to a gene. The length of the CDR3 is 17 residues. The germline V gene encodes CDR1 SQVTM and CDR2 ANQGSEA. Study-wide findings and caveats: T-cell counts and diversity were attributed mostly to newly produced T cells one year after transplant.

The library targeted TCRbeta and was prepared with unique molecular identifiers. TCRdb redid the calling of the PCR reads with MiXCR, one entry per CDR3 protein. The table shows roughly 670,000 distinct CDR3 sequences, with under 15% occurring only once. This clonotype was detected only a few times. As yet, its antigen is unknown. The sequencing used PBMCs, collected before TCRalphabeta/CD19-depleted stem cell transplant. The TCR originated in a girl aged 2 to 10 with congenital amegakaryocytic thrombocytopenia, due to receive a stem cell transplant. This rearrangement joins TRBV29-1 to TRBJ2-1; 8 bases are shared with TRBD2. The CDR3 sequence: CSVVGVGREALNNEQFF. CDR3 coding DNA: TGCAGCGTTGTGGGTGTAGGGCGGGAGGCTCTGAACAATGAGCAGTTCTTC.